These 10 T cell receptor beta chains were all obtained from the same sample, sequenced in a study of cytomegalovirus exposure and HLA in healthy donors. It was with 60 Vbeta and 13 Jbeta primers that the PCR ran. Produced via immunoSEQ multiplex PCR; TCRdb's table is partial and in-frame only. This sample yields some 150,000 clones, of which more than 9.5% are seen a single time; approximately 1.9% belongs to the top ten. Sample: PBMCs. The source of these receptors is a man in his fifties or sixties in good health and CMV-seronegative.

This clone was found a few times. CDR3: CASSLAQTSASYNEQFF. The CDR3 DNA sequence: TGTGCCAGCAGCCTCGCACAAACTAGCGCCTCCTACAATGAGCAGTTCTTC. The J gene is TRBJ2-1, the V gene TRBV7-2, with 7 bases matching TRBD2. CDR1 SGHTA and CDR2 FQGNSA come from the germline V gene. The junction had 10 bases not matched to a gene; V was cut back by 5 bases and J by 0 bases. The CDR3 contains 17 residues.

This clone was seen a few times. CDR3 DNA sequence: TGTGCCAGCAGCTTAGGACAGGACTTATATGGCTACACCTTC. This translates into CASSLGQDLYGYTF. This chain joins TRBV7-9 and TRBJ1-2; maybe TRBD1 (6 bases). From germline, CDR1 is SEHNR and CDR2 FQNEAQ (reference sequence). The CDR3 covers 14 residues. The ends were cut back, 1 base at V and 5 bases at J, with 11 bases in the middle.

A few counts support this clone. The V gene is TRBV4-1, the J gene TRBJ1-2; TRBD1 matches at 9 bases. V trimming: 5 bases; J trimming: 7 bases; junction bases outside the gene matches: 11. CDR1 is MGHRA, CDR2 YSYEKL, per germline. CDR3 length: 15 amino acids. The CDR3 here is CASSDAGTGISGYTF. CDR3 in DNA: TGCGCCAGCAGCGACGCCGGGACAGGGATCTCTGGCTACACCTTC.

The V call is TRBV4-1, the J call TRBJ2-7, with 12 bases fitting TRBD2. Germline lookup yields CDR1 MGHRA and CDR2 YSYEKL. Germline trimming cut 0 bases from V and 4 bases from J; bases unmatched to any gene: 16. CDR3 length: 20 residues. The CDR3 is CASSQERATSGRPSRYEQYF. CDR3 DNA sequence: TGCGCCAGCAGCCAAGAACGGGCGACTAGCGGGAGACCCTCTCGGTACGAGCAGTACTTC.

The CDR3, as DNA: TGTGCCAGCAGCTTGGACAGGGGATCGCGGGGAATCCAAGAGACCCAGTACTTC. It yields the protein CASSLDRGSRGIQETQYF. The V call is TRBV5-6, the J call TRBJ2-5; D is possibly TRBD1 (7 bases). CDR1 SGHDT and CDR2 YYEEEE come from the germline V gene. V was pared by 0 bases and J by 1 base, with 19 bases between. This CDR3 spans 18 amino acids.

This clone was seen a handful of times. The gene calls are TRBV7-9 and TRBJ2-7, with TRBD2 identical over 12 bases. The CDR3 sequence is 15 residues long. With V trimmed by 5 bases and J by 1 base, 3 bases remained unmatched. Germline V gene data show CDR1 as SEHNR and CDR2 as FQNEAQ (reference sequence). Here the CDR3 DNA reads TGTGCCAGCAGCCCCCTAGCGGGGGGGTCCTACGAGCAGTACTTC. It is translated as CASSPLAGGSYEQYF.

The genes are TRBV10-3 and TRBJ2-1; 7 bases match TRBD2. This CDR3 spans 15 amino acids. Germline lookup yields CDR1 ENHRY and CDR2 SYGVKD. The trim removed 6 bases at V and 4 bases at J, leaving 9 bases unmatched. The CDR3 DNA sequence: TGTGCCATCAGCGCCAGCGGGGAACGTTACAATGAGCAGTTCTTC. The encoded protein is CAISASGERYNEQFF.

This clone was counted between two and nine times. The chain couples TRBV6-6 to TRBJ1-4; D might be TRBD1 (5 bases). Germline V gene data show CDR1 as MNHNY and CDR2 as SVGAGI (reference sequence). This CDR3 comprises 13 residues. V was trimmed by 6 bases and J by 8 bases, leaving 13 bases between them. In DNA, the CDR3 is TGTGCCAGCAGCCCCGGGGGAAGGGAAAAACTGTTTTTT. Translated: CASSPGGREKLFF.

The gene calls are TRBV30 and TRBJ1-5; TRBD1 matches at 8 bases. Germline CDR1 is GTSNPN and CDR2 is SVGIG (reference sequence). Trimming removed 2 bases from V and 2 bases from J; junction bases left unmatched: 2. The CDR3 is 14 amino acids. The CDR3: CAWSRGQGNQPQHF. The CDR3 region has the DNA TGTGCCTGGAGTAGGGGACAGGGCAATCAGCCCCAGCATTTT.

This sequence joins TRBV7-2 and TRBJ1-5, with TRBD1 matching 8 bases. The CDR3 is 15 residues long. Germline CDR1 SGHTA, CDR2 FQGNSA. V was clipped by 1 base and J by 7 bases; unmatched bases: 6. CDR3 nucleotides: TGTGCCAGCAGCTTAGAGGGGGCAGGGGGCCAGCCCCAGCATTTT. It encodes CASSLEGAGGQPQHF.